This T cell receptor (beta chain) was documented in a study of cytomegalovirus exposure and HLA in healthy donors. Broader study findings: Association of a missense DCLRE1C variant with TCR beta V- and J-gene trimming was reported in a later analysis. Being productive about 87% or about 30% of the time was typical of most TCR beta V segments in an earlier analysis.

Trimming took 2 bases from V and 4 from J, leaving 7 bases between them. The CDR3 sequence is 13 residues long. CDR1 and CDR2 from the germline V gene are SGHAT and FQNNGV. The count of this clone is one. The antigen remains unidentified. The identical CDR3 is also encoded by other nucleotide sequences in the sample. PCR involved 60 Vbeta and 13 Jbeta primers. TCRdb keeps only in-frame clones here, not all; method: immunoSEQ multiplex PCR. The sample holds fewer than 70,000 clones; around 80% are singletons and the top ten take 3% to 4.5%. The source material was PBMCs. The TCR was taken from a woman aged 40 to 50 in good health and CMV-seronegative. The chain couples TRBV11-2 to TRBJ2-3, with D tentatively TRBD2 (6 bases). Here the CDR3 DNA reads TGTGCCAGCAGCTTATCGGGGGCAGATACGCAGTATTTT. Encoded protein: CASSLSGADTQYF.